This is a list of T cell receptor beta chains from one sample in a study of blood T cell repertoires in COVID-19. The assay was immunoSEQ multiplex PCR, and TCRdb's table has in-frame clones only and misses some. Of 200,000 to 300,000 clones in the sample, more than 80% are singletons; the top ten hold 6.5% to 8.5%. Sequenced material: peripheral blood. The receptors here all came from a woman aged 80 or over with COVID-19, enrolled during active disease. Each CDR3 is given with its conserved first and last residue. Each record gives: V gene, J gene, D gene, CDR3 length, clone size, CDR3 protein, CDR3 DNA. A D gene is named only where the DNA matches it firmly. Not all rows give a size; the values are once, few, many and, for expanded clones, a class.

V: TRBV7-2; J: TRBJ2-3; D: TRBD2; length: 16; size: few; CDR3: CASSPRTSLDTDTQYF; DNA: TGTGCCAGCAGTCCGAGGACTAGCTTGGACACAGATACGCAGTATTTT
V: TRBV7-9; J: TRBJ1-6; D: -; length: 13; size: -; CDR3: CASSLQGESPLHF; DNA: TGTGCCAGCAGCTTACAGGGTGAATCACCCCTCCACTTT
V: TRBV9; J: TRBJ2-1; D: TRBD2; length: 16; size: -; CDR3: CASSVGPSGGAGEQFF; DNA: TGTGCCAGCAGCGTAGGGCCTAGCGGGGGGGCAGGTGAGCAGTTCTTC
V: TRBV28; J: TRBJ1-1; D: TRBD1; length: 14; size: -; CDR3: CASSRDSSNTEAFF; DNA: TGTGCCAGCAGTCGGGACAGCTCGAACACTGAAGCTTTCTTT
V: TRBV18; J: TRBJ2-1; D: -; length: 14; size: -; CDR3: CASSATSAYNEQFF; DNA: TGTGCCAGCTCAGCCACAAGCGCCTACAATGAGCAGTTCTTC
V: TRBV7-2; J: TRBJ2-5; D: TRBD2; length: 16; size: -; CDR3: CASSSGGAGSVETQYF; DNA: TGTGCCAGCAGCTCCGGGGGAGCGGGAAGTGTGGAGACCCAGTACTTC
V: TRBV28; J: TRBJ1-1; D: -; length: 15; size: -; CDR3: CASSPPGLSNTEAFF; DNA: TGTGCCAGCAGCCCCCCGGGACTCTCGAACACTGAAGCTTTCTTT
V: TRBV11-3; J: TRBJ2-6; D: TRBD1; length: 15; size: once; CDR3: CASSLGGQPQSVLTF; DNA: TGTGCCAGCAGCTTAGGGGGACAGCCCCAAAGCGTCCTGACTTTC
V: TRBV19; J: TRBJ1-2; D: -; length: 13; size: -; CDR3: CASKTRAGYGYTF; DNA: TGTGCCAGTAAGACGCGAGCGGGCTATGGCTACACCTTC
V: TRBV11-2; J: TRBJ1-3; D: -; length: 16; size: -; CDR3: CASSSGGGLSGNTIYF; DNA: TGTGCCAGCAGTAGTGGCGGGGGCCTCTCTGGAAACACCATATATTTT
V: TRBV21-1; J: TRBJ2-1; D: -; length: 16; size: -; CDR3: CASSSAGPLRYNEQFF; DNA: TGTGCCAGCAGCTCGGCGGGACCCCTGAGGTACAATGAGCAGTTCTTC
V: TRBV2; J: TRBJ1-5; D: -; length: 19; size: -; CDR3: CASSGASGGQLDSNQPQHF; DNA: TGTGCCAGCAGTGGGGCGTCCGGAGGCCAGTTAGATAGCAATCAGCCCCAGCATTTT
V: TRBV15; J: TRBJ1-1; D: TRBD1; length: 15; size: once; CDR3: CATSRVDREDAEAFF; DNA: TGTGCCACCAGCAGAGTAGACAGGGAGGACGCTGAAGCTTTCTTT
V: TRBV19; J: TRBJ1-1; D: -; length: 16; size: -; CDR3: CASSIWGEKGTQEAFF; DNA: TGTGCCAGTAGTATTTGGGGAGAAAAGGGGACACAAGAAGCTTTCTTT
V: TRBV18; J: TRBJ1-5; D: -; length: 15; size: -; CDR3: CASSPTGTANQPQHF; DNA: TGTGCCAGCTCACCAACAGGGACCGCTAATCAGCCCCAGCATTTT
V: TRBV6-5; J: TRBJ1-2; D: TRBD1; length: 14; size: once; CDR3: CASSYSDREFGYTF; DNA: TGTGCCAGCAGTTACTCGGACAGGGAGTTTGGCTACACCTTC
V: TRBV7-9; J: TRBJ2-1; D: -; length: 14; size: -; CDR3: CASSLGTATGEQFF; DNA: TGTGCCAGCAGCTTGGGTACAGCTACCGGTGAGCAGTTCTTC
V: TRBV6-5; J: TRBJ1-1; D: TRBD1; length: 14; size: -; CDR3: CASRPQGLGTEAFF; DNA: TGTGCCAGCAGACCACAGGGGTTGGGCACTGAAGCTTTCTTT
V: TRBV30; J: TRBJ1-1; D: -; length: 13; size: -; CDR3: CAWKLTKNTEAFF; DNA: TGTGCCTGGAAGCTTACGAAGAACACTGAAGCTTTCTTT
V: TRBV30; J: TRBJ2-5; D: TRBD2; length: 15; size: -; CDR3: CAWSRQRGGGETQYF; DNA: TGTGCCTGGTCCAGACAGCGGGGGGGCGGTGAGACCCAGTACTTC
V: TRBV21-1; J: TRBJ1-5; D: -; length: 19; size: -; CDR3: CASSKFEFRAGIGNQPQHF; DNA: TGTGCCAGCAGCAAATTTGAGTTTAGAGCAGGGATCGGCAATCAGCCCCAGCATTTT
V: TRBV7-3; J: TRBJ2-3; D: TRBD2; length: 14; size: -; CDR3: CASSLGLAGSTQYF; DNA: TGTGCCAGCAGCTTAGGGCTAGCGGGGTCTACGCAGTATTTT
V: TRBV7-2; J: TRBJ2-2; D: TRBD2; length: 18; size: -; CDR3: CASSLVPAGGANTGELFF; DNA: TGTGCCAGCAGCCTAGTTCCGGCGGGAGGCGCGAACACCGGGGAGCTGTTTTTT
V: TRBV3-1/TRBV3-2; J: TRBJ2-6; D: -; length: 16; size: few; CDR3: CASSQVQASGANVLTF; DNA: TGTGCCAGCAGCCAAGTTCAGGCCTCTGGGGCCAACGTCCTGACTTTC
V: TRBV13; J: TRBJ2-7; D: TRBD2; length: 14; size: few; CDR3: CASRRTSGVYEQYF; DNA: TGTGCCAGCAGGAGGACTAGCGGAGTTTACGAGCAGTACTTC
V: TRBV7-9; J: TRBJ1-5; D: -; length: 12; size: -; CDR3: CASSLEQGGQHF; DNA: TGTGCCAGCAGCTTGGAACAGGGTGGTCAGCATTTT